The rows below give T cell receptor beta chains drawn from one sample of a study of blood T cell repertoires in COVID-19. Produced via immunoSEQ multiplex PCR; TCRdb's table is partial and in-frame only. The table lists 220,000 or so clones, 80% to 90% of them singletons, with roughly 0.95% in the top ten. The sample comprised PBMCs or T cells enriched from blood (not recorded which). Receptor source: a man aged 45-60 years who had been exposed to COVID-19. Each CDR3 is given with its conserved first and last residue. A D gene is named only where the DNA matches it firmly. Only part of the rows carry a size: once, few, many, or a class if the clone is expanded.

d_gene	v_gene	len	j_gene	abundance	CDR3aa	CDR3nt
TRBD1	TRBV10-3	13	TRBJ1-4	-	CAIRTGVGEKLFF	TGTGCCATCAGGACAGGGGTTGGTGAAAAACTGTTTTTT
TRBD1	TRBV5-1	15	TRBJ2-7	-	CASSPDRGGSYEQYF	TGCGCCAGCAGCCCCGACAGGGGTGGTTCCTACGAGCAGTACTTC
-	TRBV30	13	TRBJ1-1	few	CACDRGLNTEAFF	TGTGCCTGTGACAGAGGTTTGAACACTGAAGCTTTCTTT
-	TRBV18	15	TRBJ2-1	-	CASSPPRLVRNEQFF	TGTGCCAGCTCACCACCGCGGCTAGTTCGGAATGAGCAGTTCTTC
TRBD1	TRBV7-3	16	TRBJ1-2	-	CASSSGLTGEDYGYTF	TGTGCCAGCAGCTCAGGCCTTACAGGGGAGGACTATGGCTACACCTTC
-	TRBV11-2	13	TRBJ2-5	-	CASSQGLRETQYF	TGTGCCAGCAGCCAGGGACTCAGGGAGACCCAGTACTTC
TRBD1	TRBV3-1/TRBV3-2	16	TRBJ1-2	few	CASSQEAGGRNYGYTF	TGTGCCAGCAGCCAAGAGGCAGGGGGCCGGAACTATGGCTACACCTTC
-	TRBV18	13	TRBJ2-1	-	CASSPPNSNEQFF	TGTGCCAGCTCACCACCGAACAGTAATGAGCAGTTCTTC
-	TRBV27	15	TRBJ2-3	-	CASSLRQTSTDTQYF	TGTGCCAGCAGTTTACGACAGACTAGCACAGATACGCAGTATTTT
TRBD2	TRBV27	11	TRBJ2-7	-	CASSLGGEQYF	TGTGCCAGCAGTTTGGGGGGGGAGCAGTACTTC